This T cell receptor (beta chain) comes out of a study of T cell responses to AZD1222 COVID-19 vaccine. Using immunoSEQ multiplex PCR, the repertoire was profiled, and TCRdb retains in-frame clones only, with some absent. Here the sample spans over 55,000 clones, around 80% being singletons. The input for sequencing was peripheral blood, taken 28 days after the second AZD1222 dose. The clonotype originates from an adult who received the AZD1222 COVID-19 vaccine.

The CDR3 sequence: CASSFRPGQGFETQYF. CDR3 nucleotides: TGTGCCAGCAGCTTCAGGCCGGGACAGGGGTTTGAGACCCAGTACTTC. This chain connects TRBV11-3 to TRBJ2-5; 10 bases agree with TRBD1. CDR1 and CDR2 from the germline V gene are SGHNT and YENEEA. The CDR3 is made up of 16 amino acids. Trimming removed 3 bases from V and 5 bases from J; junction bases left unmatched: 9.